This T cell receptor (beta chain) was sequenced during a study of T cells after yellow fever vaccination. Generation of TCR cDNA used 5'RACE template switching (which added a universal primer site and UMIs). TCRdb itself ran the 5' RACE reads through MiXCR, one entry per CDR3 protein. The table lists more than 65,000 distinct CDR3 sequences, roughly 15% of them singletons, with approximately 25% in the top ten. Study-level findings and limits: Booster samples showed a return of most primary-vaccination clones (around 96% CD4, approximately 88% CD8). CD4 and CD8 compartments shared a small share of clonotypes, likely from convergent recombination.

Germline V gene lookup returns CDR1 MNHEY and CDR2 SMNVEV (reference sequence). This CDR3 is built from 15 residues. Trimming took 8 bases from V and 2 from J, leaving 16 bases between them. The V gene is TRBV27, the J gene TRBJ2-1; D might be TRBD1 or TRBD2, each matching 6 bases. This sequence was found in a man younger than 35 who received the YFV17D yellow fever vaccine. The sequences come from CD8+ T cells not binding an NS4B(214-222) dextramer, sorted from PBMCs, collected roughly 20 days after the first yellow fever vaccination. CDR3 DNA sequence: TGTGCCAGCGGCAAGGGGGGCAGGCCCTACAATGAGCAGTTCTTC. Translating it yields CASGKGGRPYNEQFF.